This T cell receptor (beta chain) is drawn from a study of T and B cells in COVID-19 patients. TRB was amplified from approximately 250-480 ng of blood genomic DNA. Multiplex PCR with BIOMED2 TRB-A/B primer pools amplified TRB rearrangements. Using its own MiXCR run on the multiplex PCR reads, TCRdb lists one record per CDR3 protein. The table records about 16,000 distinct CDR3 sequences, under 35% of them present only once. At least ten counts were recorded for this clonotype. The ends lost 5 bases at V and 7 bases at J; junction bases unmatched: 16. CDR1 and CDR2 (germline): SGHTA, FQGNSA. The CDR3 is 16 residues long.

This TCR was sampled from a human donor who had recovered from COVID-19. This sequence joins TRBV7-2 and TRBJ2-5, with 7 bases fitting TRBD1. Specimen: blood. CDR3 region: CASSHSDRGGSGTQYF. In DNA, the CDR3 is TGTGCCAGCAGCCATTCGGATCGAGGGGGCTCGGGGACCCAGTACTTC.